These T cell receptor beta chains were read from a single sample in a study of control samples from healthy donors and cancer patients. The assay was immunoSEQ multiplex PCR, and TCRdb's table has in-frame clones only and misses some. The sample contains about 120,000 clones, approximately 90% of which appear only once. The sequenced sample was blood. These receptors originate from a woman aged 18 to 35 in good health. Each CDR3 is given with its conserved first and last residue. A D gene is named only where the DNA matches it firmly. Some rows have no size entry. The others give once, few or many, or a class for an expanded clone.

TRBV5-1,TRBD1,NA,TRBJ1-3,CASSEGQASSGNTIYF,TGCGCCAGCAGCGAGGGACAGGCAAGCTCTGGAAACACCATATATTTT
TRBV9,NA,once,TRBJ1-4,CASSASGLTNEKLFF,TGTGCCAGCAGCGCCTCAGGTCTAACTAATGAAAAACTGTTTTTT
TRBV27,NA,once,TRBJ2-2,CASSRMGAGELFF,TGTGCCAGCAGTAGGATGGGGGCCGGGGAGCTGTTTTTT
TRBV7-2,NA,once,TRBJ1-1,CASSPYISTEAFF,TGTGCCAGCAGCCCCTACATTAGCACTGAAGCTTTCTTT
TRBV18,NA,NA,TRBJ2-2,CASSPQPTGLNTGELFF,TGTGCCAGCTCACCTCAGCCAACAGGGTTAAACACCGGGGAGCTGTTTTTT
TRBV9,NA,NA,TRBJ1-2,CASSVGPGAGGYTF,TGTGCCAGCAGCGTAGGGCCGGGGGCTGGAGGCTACACCTTC
TRBV15,NA,NA,TRBJ2-3,CATSRERGGIPDTQYF,TGTGCCACCAGCAGAGAGCGGGGCGGGATCCCAGATACGCAGTATTTT
TRBV14,NA,few,TRBJ1-2,CASSRTDSYGYTF,TGTGCCAGCAGCCGAACAGATTCATATGGCTACACCTTC
TRBV13,NA,NA,TRBJ1-1,CASSRLVSEAFF,TGTGCCAGCAGCCGACTCGTCTCTGAAGCTTTCTTT
TRBV30,NA,NA,TRBJ1-1,CAWSQGLSNTEAFF,TGTGCCTGGAGTCAGGGACTCTCGAACACTGAAGCTTTCTTT
TRBV5-6,NA,NA,TRBJ1-2,CASSLGVGWQIDYGYTF,TGTGCCAGCAGCTTGGGGGTAGGTTGGCAGATAGACTATGGCTACACCTTC
TRBV2,TRBD2,NA,TRBJ2-5,CASRGGIVETQYF,TGTGCCAGCAGGGGGGGGATTGTTGAGACCCAGTACTTC
TRBV29-1,NA,NA,TRBJ2-7,CSVVEGGSQRAEQYF,TGCAGCGTTGTCGAGGGGGGGTCGCAAAGGGCCGAGCAGTACTTC
TRBV3-1/TRBV3-2,NA,NA,TRBJ2-1,CASSQWRVGGDEQFF,TGTGCCAGCAGCCAATGGCGGGTGGGGGGAGATGAGCAGTTCTTC
TRBV12-3/TRBV12-4,TRBD1,NA,TRBJ2-7,CASSYRGEQYF,TGTGCCAGCAGCTACAGGGGCGAGCAGTACTTC